The 23 T cell receptor beta chains given below trace back to one sample, sequenced in a study of blood T cell repertoires in COVID-19. Clones were sequenced by immunoSEQ multiplex PCR, and TCRdb holds only the in-frame ones, with some missing. The sample contains fewer than 300,000 clones, roughly 92% of which appear only once. Sequenced: peripheral blood. The receptors stem from a woman in her twenties or thirties with COVID-19, enrolled during active disease.

The chain has TRBV2 and TRBJ2-2; D not certain. The CDR3 runs to 13 residues. V gave up 1 base and J gave up 4 bases, with 4 bases separating them. CDR1 is SNHLY and CDR2 is FYNNEI in the germline V gene. The CDR3 nucleotides are TGTGCCAGCAGTGAAGAGAGCACCGGGGAGCTGTTTTTT. This encodes CASSEESTGELFF.

J is TRBJ1-1 and V is TRBV4-1; no clear D. The CDR3 sequence is 13 residues long. The V end was cut by 4 bases, the J end by 2 bases, with 8 bases between. The germline gives CDR1 MGHRA, CDR2 YSYEKL. CDR3 nucleotide sequence: TGCGCCAGCAGCCCAAGCTTAAACACTGAAGCTTTCTTT. Its translation: CASSPSLNTEAFF.

The chain carries TRBV28 and TRBJ1-2; tentative D call: TRBD1 (5 bases). Trimming removed 3 bases from V and 2 bases from J, with 13 bases in between. CDR3 size: 15 residues. Germline V lookup: CDR1 MDHEN, CDR2 SYDVKM. For the CDR3, the DNA is TGTGCCAGCAGTTTCGGGGGTGGGGGAAACTATGGCTACACCTTC. Protein sequence: CASSFGGGGNYGYTF.

The V gene is TRBV28, the J gene TRBJ2-3; D may be TRBD1 (6 bases). V was cut by 3 bases and J by 2 bases, with 18 bases left in between. The CDR3 is made up of 17 amino acids. Germline V lookup: CDR1 MDHEN, CDR2 SYDVKM. Here the CDR3 DNA reads TGTGCCAGCAGTTTGACAGGTGACCTTCCTTTCACAGATACGCAGTATTTT. Amino acid sequence: CASSLTGDLPFTDTQYF.

The rearrangement joins TRBV6-6 to TRBJ2-3, with 7 bases fitting TRBD2. CDR1 is MNHNY and CDR2 is SVGAGI in the germline V gene (reference sequence). This CDR3 has 17 residues. V trimming: 7 bases; J trimming: 4 bases; junction bases outside the gene matches: 17. The DNA for the CDR3 is TGTGCCAGCATTCGTTCAGTATCGCGGGAGATTCCAGATACGCAGTATTTT. This encodes CASIRSVSREIPDTQYF.

The rearrangement links TRBV28 to TRBJ1-5; D may be TRBD1 (5 bases). V gave up 5 bases and J gave up 1 base, with 18 bases separating them. Germline V gives CDR1 MDHEN, CDR2 SYDVKM. CDR3 length: 17 amino acids. The CDR3 coding sequence is TGTGCCAGCAGTCCCCCAGGGCTTGGGGGGAGCAATCAGCCCCAGCATTTT. This codes for CASSPPGLGGSNQPQHF.

The V and J genes are TRBV12-3 or TRBV12-4 and TRBJ1-2, with 9 bases matching TRBD1. The CDR3 contains 13 residues. Trimming took 4 bases from V and 8 from J; bases not matched to a gene: 5. This CDR3 is CASSSYRGLGYTF. The CDR3, as DNA: TGTGCCAGCAGTTCCTACAGGGGGCTAGGCTACACCTTC.

The chain joins TRBV18 to TRBJ1-1; D possibly corresponds to TRBD1 (6 bases). The V end was cut by 2 bases, the J end by 3 bases, with 13 bases between. CDR1 is KGHSH and CDR2 is LQKENI in the germline V gene. This CDR3 contains 15 residues. The CDR3, as DNA: TGTGCCAGCTCACCAAATTGGGACACAGACACTGAAGCTTTCTTT. The encoded protein is CASSPNWDTDTEAFF.

The J gene is TRBJ2-7, the V gene TRBV30; TRBD2 matches 7 bases. The V segment lost 2 bases and the J segment 6 bases; nucleotides outside the gene matches: 10. Per germline, CDR1 GTSNPN and CDR2 SVGIG (reference sequence). The CDR3 loop spans 14 amino acids. CDR3: CAWSIGTKSLEQYF. In DNA, the CDR3 is TGTGCCTGGAGTATCGGGACTAAGAGCCTCGAGCAGTACTTC.

The genes are TRBV9 and TRBJ1-1; TRBD1 matches 9 bases. Germline V gene data show CDR1 as SGDLS and CDR2 as YYNGEE. This CDR3 contains 15 residues. The J segment lost 5 bases and the V segment lost 4 bases, leaving 9 bases of the junction unmatched. In DNA form, the CDR3 reads TGTGCCAGCAGCCCCGGGACAGGGCATCTTACTGAAGCTTTCTTT. Translation gives CASSPGTGHLTEAFF.

This chain links TRBV6-1 with TRBJ1-2, with a weak D call TRBD1 (6 bases). With 0 bases removed from V and 4 bases from J, the gap between germline ends came to 27 bases. The CDR3 covers 20 residues. Germline CDR1 MNHNS, CDR2 SASEGT. This chain's CDR3 is CASSEALPRTDPSRGYGYTF. The CDR3 nucleotides read TGTGCCAGCAGTGAAGCGCTTCCGAGGACAGACCCCTCGAGGGGCTATGGCTACACCTTC.

The genes are TRBV6-1 and TRBJ2-1; D remains unclear. The CDR3 contains 13 residues. Germline values: CDR1 MNHNS, CDR2 SASEGT. Trimming removed 3 bases at V and 6 bases at J, with 9 bases between. The CDR3 loop is CASSESLGNEQFF. CDR3 bases: TGTGCCAGCAGTGAGAGTCTAGGCAATGAGCAGTTCTTC.

Only one count was recorded for this clone. The chain links TRBV10-2 to TRBJ1-1; 7 bases fit TRBD1. This CDR3 contains 14 residues. J gave up 0 bases and V 7 bases, and 5 bases lay outside the gene matches. Per germline, CDR1 WSHSY and CDR2 SAAADI. CDR3 amino acids: CASTRDSLNTEAFF. CDR3 nucleotides: TGCGCCAGCACCCGGGACAGCCTGAACACTGAAGCTTTCTTT.

The CDR3 loop is CASSLSQGWDGYTF. The CDR3 DNA reads TGTGCCAGCAGCTTATCACAGGGGTGGGATGGCTACACCTTC. This rearrangement joins TRBV7-9 to TRBJ1-2; 7 nucleotides align to TRBD1. Trimming removed 2 bases from V and 6 bases from J; junction bases left unmatched: 6. CDR1 and CDR2 (germline): SEHNR, FQNEAQ (reference sequence). The CDR3 has 14 residues.

This sequence joins TRBV6-6 and TRBJ1-6; D perhaps matches TRBD1 (6 bases). V lost 5 bases to trimming and J lost 4 bases, with 12 bases between them. The germline CDR1 and CDR2 sequences are MNHNY and SVGAGI (reference sequence). The CDR3 runs to 15 residues. The CDR3 sequence is CASSAGDGYNSPLHF. CDR3 sequence (DNA): TGTGCCAGCAGTGCAGGGGACGGGTATAATTCACCCCTCCACTTT.

This chain links TRBV30 with TRBJ1-5; 8 bases map to TRBD1. V lost 7 bases to trimming and J lost 4 bases; unmatched junction nucleotides: 9. The germline V gene encodes CDR1 GTSNPN and CDR2 SVGIG (reference sequence). The length of the CDR3 is 14 residues. This chain's CDR3 is CALTGGTRNQPQHF. The CDR3 bases are TGTGCCTTAACAGGGGGGACGCGGAATCAGCCCCAGCATTTT.

The rearrangement links TRBV10-3 to TRBJ2-7; TRBD1 aligns across 7 bases. Trimming removed 4 bases from V and 0 bases from J; junction bases left unmatched: 3. The CDR3 extends over 14 amino acids. Germline V lookup: CDR1 ENHRY, CDR2 SYGVKD. The CDR3 DNA follows: TGTGCCATCAGTGCAGGGGGTGGCTCCTACGAGCAGTACTTC. Translating it yields CAISAGGGSYEQYF.

J is TRBJ2-1 and V is TRBV7-9; D remains unclear. With 0 bases removed from V and 3 bases from J, the gap between germline ends came to 9 bases. Germline V gene lookup returns CDR1 SEHNR and CDR2 FQNEAQ (reference sequence). This CDR3 is 15 amino acids long. The CDR3 spells CASSLALPIYNEQFF. CDR3 nucleotides: TGTGCCAGCAGCTTAGCGCTGCCTATCTACAATGAGCAGTTCTTC.

This clone was observed a single time. The junction shows a germline mismatch at one end, possibly a read error. The V and J genes are TRBV12-3 or TRBV12-4 and TRBJ1-1; D is perhaps TRBD1 (5 bases). The CDR3 extends over 13 amino acids. The CDR3 DNA follows: TGTGCCAGCAGTAAGACAGCGAACACTGAAGCTTTTTTT. Translating gives CASSKTANTEAFF.

This chain joins TRBV6-7 and TRBJ1-4, with D perhaps TRBD1 (6 bases). TRBV6-7 qualifies as an ORF whose function is uncertain. This CDR3 comprises 12 residues. The ends were cut back, 11 bases at V and 1 base at J, with 8 bases in the middle. In nucleotides, the CDR3 is TGTGCCCGAGGGGGAACTAATGAAAAACTGTTTTTT. Protein sequence: CARGGTNEKLFF.

V gene TRBV5-5 combines with J gene TRBJ2-7; D may be TRBD2 (5 bases). Germline-derived CDR1 and CDR2 are SGHKS and YYEKEE (reference sequence). Between the trimmed V and J ends, which lost 0 bases and 7 bases, there was a span of 14 bases. This CDR3 region has 14 residues. As DNA, the CDR3 is TGTGCCAGCAGCTTGGCCATAACCGGCGGGGAGCAGTACTTC. The encoded protein is CASSLAITGGEQYF.

The J gene is TRBJ1-4, the V gene TRBV28; the D gene is possibly TRBD1 (6 bases). V was cut by 6 bases and J by 6 bases, with 11 bases left in between. CDR1 is MDHEN, CDR2 SYDVKM, per germline. The CDR3 covers 13 residues. The CDR3 spells CASRSDSYEKLFF. In nucleotides, the CDR3 is TGTGCCAGCAGATCGGACAGCTATGAAAAACTGTTTTTT.

Notes on this clone: The identical CDR3 is also encoded by other nucleotide sequences in the sample. V usage is TRBV5-1 and J usage is TRBJ1-1; weak D call: TRBD1 (5 bases). Trimming took off 2 bases at V and 2 bases at J, with 10 bases between the two ends. Germline V gives CDR1 SGHRS, CDR2 YFSETQ. This CDR3 is 14 amino acids long. CDR3 DNA: TGCGCCAGCAGCTTACGGCAGGGAAACACTGAAGCTTTCTTT. It codes for CASSLRQGNTEAFF.